The rows below give T cell receptor beta chains drawn from one sample of a study of CD8 T cells in ankylosing spondylitis. TCRdb recomputed calls from the 5' RACE reads with MiXCR, one row per CDR3 protein. Of approximately 400,000 distinct CDR3 sequences in the sample, 25% to 30% were seen once. Sequencing was carried out using blood, either unsorted or a sorted T cell fraction (not recorded which). The receptors derive from a male donor with ankylosing spondylitis. Both conserved end residues are part of each CDR3. The order of the fields is D gene, J gene, V gene, clone size, CDR3 protein, CDR3 DNA. The D gene is left open where the match is weak. Rows give clone size only sometimes, using once, few, many, or a class for an expanded clone.

NA	TRBJ1-1	TRBV5-1	NA	CASSFNGQIEAFF	TGCGCCAGCAGCTTTAATGGACAGATTGAAGCTTTCTTT
TRBD1	TRBJ2-1	TRBV20-1	NA	CSASIGQGNNEQFF	TGCAGTGCTAGTATAGGACAGGGGAACAATGAGCAGTTCTTC
NA	TRBJ2-1	TRBV2	few	CASWGVAVDSSYNEQFF	TGTGCCAGTTGGGGAGTAGCGGTTGATAGCTCCTACAATGAGCAGTTCTTC
NA	TRBJ1-1	TRBV7-9	few	CASSLAMDSTEAFF	TGTGCCAGCAGCTTAGCGATGGACAGCACTGAAGCTTTCTTT
NA	TRBJ1-1	TRBV12-3/TRBV12-4	few	CASSFSGAGTEAFF	TGTGCCAGCAGTTTTTCGGGGGCCGGCACTGAAGCTTTCTTT
NA	TRBJ1-5	TRBV2	NA	CASSEARHSNQPQHF	TGTGCCAGCAGTGAAGCGCGGCATAGCAATCAGCCCCAGCATTTT
TRBD1	TRBJ2-1	TRBV11-2	NA	CASSYGTGGNEQFF	TGTGCCAGCAGCTACGGGACAGGGGGCAATGAGCAGTTCTTC
NA	TRBJ2-3	TRBV5-1	NA	CASSLGTQPTQYF	TGCGCCAGCAGCTTGGGGACCCAACCTACGCAGTATTTT
NA	TRBJ2-4	TRBV14	once	CASSHSRNGAKNIQYF	TGTGCCAGCAGCCATAGTCGGAATGGAGCCAAAAACATTCAGTACTTC
TRBD2	TRBJ2-1	TRBV5-5	few	CASSLAGLEYNEQFF	TGTGCCAGCAGCTTGGCGGGACTAGAATACAATGAGCAGTTCTTC
NA	TRBJ1-1	TRBV27	few	CASSGTGIGKTEAFF	TGTGCCAGCAGTGGAACAGGGATTGGGAAGACTGAAGCTTTCTTT
TRBD2	TRBJ2-5	TRBV10-2	NA	CASSDKHMRGETQYF	TGCGCCAGCAGTGATAAGCACATGCGGGGGGAGACCCAGTACTTC
TRBD2	TRBJ2-1	TRBV7-9	NA	CASSLASGIRFLFF	TGTGCCAGCAGCTTAGCTAGCGGGATCCGTTTTCTGTTCTTC
TRBD1	TRBJ2-7	TRBV6-5	NA	CASSYPGTAREQYF	TGTGCCAGCAGTTACCCCGGGACAGCGAGGGAGCAGTACTTC
TRBD1	TRBJ2-5	TRBV11-1	NA	CASSRDRGEAQYF	TGTGCCAGCAGTCGGGACAGGGGAGAGGCCCAGTACTTC
TRBD1	TRBJ1-4	TRBV29-1	NA	CSVGQSNEKLFF	TGCAGCGTGGGACAGAGTAATGAAAAACTGTTTTTT
TRBD1	TRBJ1-1	TRBV27	few	CASSLLPGQGDTEAFF	TGTGCCAGCAGTTTACTCCCGGGACAGGGAGACACTGAAGCTTTCTTT
TRBD2	TRBJ2-1	TRBV5-6	few	CASSLGVAGGSYNEQFF	TGTGCCAGCAGCTTGGGGGTAGCGGGAGGCTCCTACAATGAGCAGTTCTTC
TRBD2	TRBJ2-1	TRBV6-5	few	CASSYQRDLPGQFF	TGTGCCAGCAGTTACCAGCGGGACTTGCCAGGGCAGTTCTTC
NA	TRBJ2-7	TRBV20-1	once	CSASASAAYEQYF	TGCAGTGCTTCGGCTAGCGCGGCCTACGAGCAGTACTTC
TRBD2	TRBJ2-1	TRBV20-1	NA	CSARDRGAGGNEQFF	TGCAGTGCTAGAGATAGGGGCGCGGGGGGCAATGAGCAGTTCTTC
TRBD2	TRBJ2-3	TRBV29-1	NA	CSVGGTSGSTDTQYF	TGCAGCGTTGGGGGGACTAGCGGGAGCACAGATACGCAGTATTTT
TRBD2	TRBJ2-1	TRBV10-3	few	CAISGREGDEQFF	TGTGCCATCAGTGGGCGGGAGGGGGATGAGCAGTTCTTC
NA	TRBJ2-7	TRBV23-1	NA	CASSQSGSEQYF	TGCGCCAGCAGTCAATCCGGATCCGAGCAGTACTTC
TRBD1	TRBJ1-6	TRBV5-1	NA	CASSGGQGKWSPLHF	TGCGCCAGCAGCGGTGGACAGGGCAAGTGGTCACCCCTCCACTTT
NA	TRBJ1-1	TRBV5-1	few	CASSPGTLQTEAFF	TGCGCCAGCAGCCCAGGGACTTTGCAGACTGAAGCTTTCTTT
NA	TRBJ2-7	TRBV9	NA	CASSVDANYEQYF	TGTGCCAGCAGCGTAGACGCCAATTACGAGCAGTACTTC
NA	TRBJ2-1	TRBV5-1	NA	CASSLGEWVNEQFF	TGCGCCAGCAGCTTGGGGGAGTGGGTCAATGAGCAGTTCTTC
TRBD1	TRBJ1-5	TRBV12-3/TRBV12-4	NA	CASSLGPGGENQPQHF	TGTGCCAGCAGTTTAGGTCCAGGGGGCGAGAATCAGCCCCAGCATTTT
NA	TRBJ2-6	TRBV24-1	NA	CATGGGANVLTF	TGTGCCACCGGGGGAGGGGCCAACGTCCTGACTTTC
NA	TRBJ2-5	TRBV7-9	NA	CASSLTTSFPIETQYF	TGTGCCAGCAGCTTAACGACTAGTTTCCCTATAGAGACCCAGTACTTC
TRBD2	TRBJ2-2	TRBV2	NA	CATQLAGVTGELFF	TGTGCCACCCAACTAGCGGGAGTAACCGGGGAGCTGTTTTTT
TRBD1	TRBJ2-5	TRBV27	NA	CASSPSQTGFRETQYF	TGTGCCAGCAGTCCGAGCCAGACAGGGTTTCGAGAGACCCAGTACTTC
TRBD1	TRBJ1-5	TRBV20-1	few	CSATAGTGRGQPQHF	TGCAGTGCAACAGCCGGGACAGGGAGGGGTCAGCCCCAGCATTTT
NA	TRBJ2-3	TRBV29-1	few	CSVSVSVASTDTQYF	TGCAGCGTGTCCGTGAGTGTGGCTAGCACAGATACGCAGTATTTT
NA	TRBJ2-3	TRBV4-1	NA	CASSRRDTLTDTQYF	TGCGCCAGCAGCCGACGGGACACCCTCACAGATACGCAGTATTTT
NA	TRBJ1-2	TRBV5-1	few	CASSFGPSGDYGYTF	TGCGCCAGCAGCTTCGGGCCCTCCGGGGACTATGGCTACACCTTC
NA	TRBJ2-5	TRBV6-2/TRBV6-3	few	CASSTSQTQYF	TGTGCCAGCAGTACCTCTCAGACCCAGTACTTC
TRBD1	TRBJ1-1	TRBV4-1	many	CASSQTGQVLNTEAFF	TGCGCCAGCAGCCAAACGGGACAGGTCCTGAACACTGAAGCTTTCTTT
NA	TRBJ2-3	TRBV20-1	NA	CSARDALASTDTQYF	TGCAGTGCTAGAGATGCGTTGGCAAGCACAGATACGCAGTATTTT
TRBD2	TRBJ2-7	TRBV5-6	NA	CASSLAGSGSSRYEQYF	TGTGCCAGCAGCTTGGCCGGTAGCGGGAGCTCAAGATACGAGCAGTACTTC
NA	TRBJ1-1	TRBV7-9	NA	CASSPVKLEAFF	TGTGCCAGCAGCCCCGTCAAGCTTGAGGCTTTCTTT
TRBD1	TRBJ1-2	TRBV7-9	NA	CASSSGQYYGYTF	TGTGCCAGCAGCTCGGGACAGTACTATGGCTACACCTTC
NA	TRBJ1-1	TRBV5-1	few	CASSFRQGRVNTEAFF	TGCGCCAGCAGCTTCCGTCAGGGAAGGGTGAACACTGAAGCTTTCTTT
TRBD2	TRBJ2-7	TRBV7-9	once	CASSPGLSGSSYEQYF	TGTGCCAGCAGCCCCGGACTAAGCGGGAGTTCCTACGAGCAGTACTTC
NA	TRBJ1-1	TRBV6-1	NA	CVTERDRNTEAFF	TGTGTCACCGAGAGAGACAGGAACACTGAAGCTTTCTTT
NA	TRBJ1-6	TRBV20-1	NA	CSARVAGLSNSPLHF	TGCAGTGCTAGAGTGGCGGGGCTGAGTAATTCACCCCTCCACTTT
NA	TRBJ1-2	TRBV15	NA	CATSKGSGMSSNYGYTF	TGTGCCACCAGCAAGGGGTCAGGGATGAGCTCTAACTATGGCTACACCTTC
NA	TRBJ2-1	TRBV14	NA	CASSLFTGRSYNEQFF	TGTGCCAGCAGCCTCTTCACAGGACGCTCCTACAATGAGCAGTTCTTC
TRBD2	TRBJ2-1	TRBV19	NA	CASSPGLADNNEQFF	TGTGCCAGTAGCCCCGGACTAGCGGACAACAATGAGCAGTTCTTC
NA	TRBJ2-3	TRBV20-1	NA	CSALARGRSTDTQYF	TGCAGTGCTCTAGCACGGGGGCGTTCGACAGATACGCAGTATTTT